The rows below give T cell receptor beta chains drawn from one sample of a study of T cell repertoires in cytomegalovirus infection. Their antigens remain unidentified. One entry per CDR3 protein results from TCRdb running MiXCR on the reads. The data hold about 920,000 distinct CDR3 sequences, with 31% observed a single time. The specimen comprised cultured CD8+ T cells from PBMCs, sampled from culture after CMV antigen stimulation. These receptor sequences come from a human donor in good health (CMV status not recorded). Some clones in this sample may be carry-over from other donors' samples. Each CDR3 is given with its conserved first and last residue. D genes are given only for firm matches. Size is omitted from some rows. Given values are once, few, many or a class for expanded clones.

J gene: TRBJ2-1; clone size: -; D gene: -; V gene: TRBV12-3/TRBV12-4; CDR3 protein: CASNRGGYEQFF; CDR3 DNA: TGTGCCAGCAACCGTGGGGGGTATGAGCAGTTCTTC
J gene: TRBJ1-1; clone size: few; D gene: TRBD1; V gene: TRBV6-2/TRBV6-3; CDR3 protein: CASSLRDRGQVVTEAFF; CDR3 DNA: TGTGCCAGCAGTCTTCGGGACAGGGGGCAGGTTGTCACTGAAGCTTTCTTT
J gene: TRBJ1-2; clone size: -; D gene: -; V gene: TRBV27; CDR3 protein: CASSSSHRGEGNGYTF; CDR3 DNA: TGTGCCAGCAGTTCCTCCCACCGGGGGGAAGGGAATGGCTACACCTTC
J gene: TRBJ2-5; clone size: many; D gene: TRBD2; V gene: TRBV2; CDR3 protein: CASSLLTSGGVETQYF; CDR3 DNA: TGTGCCAGCAGTCTCCTGACTAGCGGGGGTGTTGAGACCCAGTACTTC
J gene: TRBJ2-5; clone size: many; D gene: TRBD2; V gene: TRBV12-3/TRBV12-4; CDR3 protein: CASSLGRGDQETQYF; CDR3 DNA: TGTGCCAGCAGTTTGGGGCGGGGGGACCAAGAGACCCAGTACTTC
J gene: TRBJ2-7; clone size: -; D gene: TRBD1; V gene: TRBV19; CDR3 protein: CASSLGQGGDEQYF; CDR3 DNA: TGTGCCAGTAGTTTGGGACAGGGCGGCGACGAGCAGTACTTC
J gene: TRBJ2-1; clone size: -; D gene: -; V gene: TRBV12-3/TRBV12-4; CDR3 protein: CASRKKPGHRDSDEQFF; CDR3 DNA: TGTGCCAGCAGAAAGAAGCCGGGACACAGGGATTCCGATGAGCAGTTCTTC
J gene: TRBJ1-5; clone size: many; D gene: -; V gene: TRBV7-8; CDR3 protein: CASSLDGYSNQPQHF; CDR3 DNA: TGTGCCAGCAGCTTAGACGGGTATAGCAATCAGCCCCAGCATTTT
J gene: TRBJ1-1; clone size: few; D gene: -; V gene: TRBV7-2; CDR3 protein: CASSWEYTEAFF; CDR3 DNA: TGTGCCAGCAGCTGGGAGTACACTGAAGCTTTCTTT
J gene: TRBJ2-3; clone size: many; D gene: -; V gene: TRBV12-3/TRBV12-4; CDR3 protein: CASSLGGQSTDTQYF; CDR3 DNA: TGTGCCAGCAGTTTAGGGGGGCAGAGCACAGATACGCAGTATTTT
J gene: TRBJ1-1; clone size: few; D gene: -; V gene: TRBV11-2; CDR3 protein: CASEDAGTEAFF; CDR3 DNA: TGTGCCAGCGAAGACGCAGGGACTGAAGCTTTCTTT
J gene: TRBJ2-4; clone size: -; D gene: -; V gene: TRBV9; CDR3 protein: CASSPEGTAKNIQYF; CDR3 DNA: TGTGCCAGCAGCCCCGAGGGTACAGCCAAAAACATTCAGTACTTC
J gene: TRBJ1-1; clone size: -; D gene: TRBD1; V gene: TRBV28; CDR3 protein: CASSFPGQGAINTEAFF; CDR3 DNA: TGTGCCAGCAGCTTCCCGGGACAGGGGGCGATTAACACTGAAGCTTTCTTT
J gene: TRBJ2-1; clone size: -; D gene: TRBD2; V gene: TRBV9; CDR3 protein: CASSVAARLAGGPGNEQFF; CDR3 DNA: TGTGCCAGCAGCGTAGCCGCTCGACTAGCGGGGGGGCCTGGGAATGAGCAGTTCTTC
J gene: TRBJ1-1; clone size: -; D gene: -; V gene: TRBV12-3/TRBV12-4; CDR3 protein: CASRISGRGSNTEAFF; CDR3 DNA: TGTGCCAGCAGGATCTCGGGACGGGGGAGTAACACTGAAGCTTTCTTT
J gene: TRBJ2-3; clone size: -; D gene: -; V gene: TRBV15; CDR3 protein: CATSRDNGEASGDTQYF; CDR3 DNA: TGTGCCACCAGCAGAGATAATGGGGAGGCCTCGGGAGATACGCAGTATTTT
J gene: TRBJ1-1; clone size: -; D gene: -; V gene: TRBV6-5; CDR3 protein: CASSYSTAGGTKAFF; CDR3 DNA: TGTGCCAGCAGTTACTCGACGGCGGGAGGCACTAAAGCTTTCTTT
J gene: TRBJ1-2; clone size: -; D gene: -; V gene: TRBV20-1; CDR3 protein: CSARGPLSYGYTF; CDR3 DNA: TGCAGTGCTAGAGGGCCCCTCAGCTATGGCTACACCTTC
J gene: TRBJ2-3; clone size: -; D gene: -; V gene: TRBV6-5; CDR3 protein: CASRIERGTDTQYF; CDR3 DNA: TGTGCCAGCAGGATCGAGAGGGGCACAGATACGCAGTATTTT
J gene: TRBJ2-1; clone size: few; D gene: -; V gene: TRBV7-9; CDR3 protein: CASSLPSNYNEQFF; CDR3 DNA: TGTGCCAGCAGCTTACCCAGCAACTACAATGAGCAGTTCTTC
J gene: TRBJ1-2; clone size: few; D gene: -; V gene: TRBV12-3/TRBV12-4; CDR3 protein: CASTPGPDNYGYTF; CDR3 DNA: TGTGCCAGCACCCCGGGACCCGATAACTATGGCTACACCTTC
J gene: TRBJ1-2; clone size: -; D gene: -; V gene: TRBV19; CDR3 protein: CASTSDSYGYTF; CDR3 DNA: TGTGCCAGTACCTCGGACAGCTATGGCTACACCTTC
J gene: TRBJ2-1; clone size: -; D gene: TRBD1; V gene: TRBV2; CDR3 protein: CASSPDRGGTYNEQFF; CDR3 DNA: TGTGCCAGCAGCCCGGACAGGGGAGGAACCTACAATGAGCAGTTCTTC
J gene: TRBJ2-1; clone size: -; D gene: -; V gene: TRBV7-6; CDR3 protein: CVSSPPMGVNEQFF; CDR3 DNA: TGTGTCAGCAGCCCTCCTATGGGGGTTAATGAGCAGTTCTTC
J gene: TRBJ1-1; clone size: -; D gene: -; V gene: TRBV4-1; CDR3 protein: CASSYVGARSKGTEAFF; CDR3 DNA: TGCGCCAGCAGCTATGTGGGGGCTCGGTCGAAAGGCACTGAAGCTTTCTTT
J gene: TRBJ2-3; clone size: -; D gene: TRBD2; V gene: TRBV6-5; CDR3 protein: CASSYWAGGDTDTQYF; CDR3 DNA: TGTGCCAGCAGTTACTGGGCGGGGGGGGACACAGATACGCAGTATTTT
J gene: TRBJ1-3; clone size: few; D gene: -; V gene: TRBV6-6; CDR3 protein: CASSYSVPGNTIYF; CDR3 DNA: TGTGCCAGCAGTTACTCAGTGCCTGGAAACACCATATATTTT
J gene: TRBJ1-2; clone size: -; D gene: -; V gene: TRBV6-2/TRBV6-3; CDR3 protein: CASSYPDERVNGYTF; CDR3 DNA: TGTGCCAGCAGTTATCCTGACGAGAGGGTTAATGGCTACACCTTC
J gene: TRBJ1-5; clone size: -; D gene: -; V gene: TRBV6-8; CDR3 protein: CANSYSGSNQPQHF; CDR3 DNA: TGTGCCAACAGTTACTCAGGTTCCAATCAGCCCCAGCATTTT
J gene: TRBJ1-6; clone size: -; D gene: -; V gene: TRBV4-1; CDR3 protein: CASSQVTVQNSPLHF; CDR3 DNA: TGCGCCAGCAGCCAAGTAACAGTCCAAAATTCACCCCTCCACTTT
J gene: TRBJ1-4; clone size: -; D gene: -; V gene: TRBV10-3; CDR3 protein: CATTAGGATNEKLFF; CDR3 DNA: TGTGCCACCACCGCCGGGGGCGCAACTAATGAAAAACTGTTTTTT
J gene: TRBJ2-6; clone size: -; D gene: -; V gene: TRBV12-3/TRBV12-4; CDR3 protein: CASSQTIYTAGANVLTF; CDR3 DNA: TGTGCCAGCAGCCAAACGATCTACACGGCTGGGGCCAACGTCCTGACTTTC
J gene: TRBJ1-2; clone size: -; D gene: -; V gene: TRBV7-9; CDR3 protein: CASHLGGGPPYGYTF; CDR3 DNA: TGTGCCAGCCACCTAGGGGGAGGGCCTCCCTATGGCTACACCTTC
J gene: TRBJ2-1; clone size: -; D gene: TRBD2; V gene: TRBV4-1; CDR3 protein: CASSQDLSGDEQFF; CDR3 DNA: TGCGCCAGCAGCCAAGATCTCAGCGGGGACGAGCAGTTCTTC
J gene: TRBJ2-5; clone size: -; D gene: -; V gene: TRBV6-1; CDR3 protein: CASNPGLQTQYF; CDR3 DNA: TGTGCCAGCAATCCGGGCCTACAGACCCAGTACTTC
J gene: TRBJ2-5; clone size: few; D gene: TRBD2; V gene: TRBV6-5; CDR3 protein: CASSYCSGGDCKETQYF; CDR3 DNA: TGTGCCAGCAGTTACTGTTCTGGGGGGGATTGTAAAGAGACCCAGTACTTC
J gene: TRBJ2-2; clone size: -; D gene: TRBD2; V gene: TRBV4-3; CDR3 protein: CASSQDWSGGDTGELFF; CDR3 DNA: TGCGCCAGCAGCCAAGATTGGAGCGGGGGGGACACCGGGGAGCTGTTTTTT
J gene: TRBJ2-2; clone size: -; D gene: -; V gene: TRBV12-3/TRBV12-4; CDR3 protein: CASSLGQILSNTGELFF; CDR3 DNA: TGTGCCAGCAGCCTAGGACAGATCCTTTCGAACACCGGGGAGCTGTTTTTT
J gene: TRBJ1-2; clone size: -; D gene: TRBD1; V gene: TRBV7-9; CDR3 protein: CASSIGQGGLGYTF; CDR3 DNA: TGTGCCAGCAGCATAGGACAGGGGGGTCTTGGCTACACCTTC
J gene: TRBJ1-5; clone size: few; D gene: -; V gene: TRBV12-5; CDR3 protein: CASGLTGRHNQPQHF; CDR3 DNA: TGTGCTAGTGGTTTGACTGGGCGACACAATCAGCCCCAGCATTTT
J gene: TRBJ2-3; clone size: few; D gene: -; V gene: TRBV4-3; CDR3 protein: CASSQDLGISTDTQYF; CDR3 DNA: TGCGCCAGCAGCCAAGATCTTGGCATTAGCACAGATACGCAGTATTTT
J gene: TRBJ1-2; clone size: few; D gene: -; V gene: TRBV4-3; CDR3 protein: CASSQDVTSNYGYTF; CDR3 DNA: TGCGCCAGCAGCCAAGATGTTACATCTAACTATGGCTACACCTTC
J gene: TRBJ2-1; clone size: -; D gene: -; V gene: TRBV7-4; CDR3 protein: CASSLLVVFHNEQFF; CDR3 DNA: TGTGCCAGCAGCTTGCTGGTGGTTTTCCACAATGAGCAGTTCTTC
J gene: TRBJ2-4; clone size: few; D gene: -; V gene: TRBV2; CDR3 protein: CASSEPGTRNIQYF; CDR3 DNA: TGTGCCAGCAGCGAGCCCGGGACGCGAAACATTCAGTACTTC
J gene: TRBJ2-1; clone size: few; D gene: TRBD2; V gene: TRBV27; CDR3 protein: CASSATSGGVYNEQFF; CDR3 DNA: TGTGCCAGCAGTGCGACTAGCGGGGGCGTATACAATGAGCAGTTCTTC
J gene: TRBJ2-2; clone size: -; D gene: -; V gene: TRBV3-1; CDR3 protein: CASSQHGGQSNTGELFF; CDR3 DNA: TGTGCCAGCAGCCAACACGGGGGGCAGTCGAACACCGGGGAGCTGTTTTTT
J gene: TRBJ2-3; clone size: few; D gene: TRBD1; V gene: TRBV7-3; CDR3 protein: CASSSYRGGTDTQYF; CDR3 DNA: TGTGCCAGCAGCTCCTACAGGGGCGGCACAGATACGCAGTATTTT
J gene: TRBJ2-2; clone size: -; D gene: -; V gene: TRBV7-8; CDR3 protein: CASSSPLQGLRTGELFF; CDR3 DNA: TGTGCCAGCAGCTCCCCCCTCCAGGGTCTCCGCACCGGGGAGCTGTTTTTT
J gene: TRBJ1-2; clone size: few; D gene: -; V gene: TRBV27; CDR3 protein: CASSMGLYYGYTF; CDR3 DNA: TGTGCCAGCAGTATGGGGCTTTACTATGGCTACACCTTC